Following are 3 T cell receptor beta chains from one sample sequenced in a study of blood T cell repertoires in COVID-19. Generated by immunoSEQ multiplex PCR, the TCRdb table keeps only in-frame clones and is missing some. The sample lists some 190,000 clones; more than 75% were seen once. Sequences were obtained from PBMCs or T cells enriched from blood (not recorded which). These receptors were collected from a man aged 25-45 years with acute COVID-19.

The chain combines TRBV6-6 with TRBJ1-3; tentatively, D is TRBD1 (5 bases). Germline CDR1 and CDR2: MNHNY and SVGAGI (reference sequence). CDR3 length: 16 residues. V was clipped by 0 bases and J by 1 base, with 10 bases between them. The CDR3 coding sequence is TGTGCCAGCAGTTACTCGACTGCAGGGTCTGGAAACACCATATATTTT. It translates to CASSYSTAGSGNTIYF.

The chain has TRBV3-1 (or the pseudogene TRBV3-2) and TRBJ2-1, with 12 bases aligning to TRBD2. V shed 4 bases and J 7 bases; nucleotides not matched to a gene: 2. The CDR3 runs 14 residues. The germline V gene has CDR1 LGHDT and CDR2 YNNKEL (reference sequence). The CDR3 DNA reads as TGTGCCAGCAGCCCTAGCGGGGGGGGTAATGAGCAGTTCTTC. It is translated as CASSPSGGGNEQFF.

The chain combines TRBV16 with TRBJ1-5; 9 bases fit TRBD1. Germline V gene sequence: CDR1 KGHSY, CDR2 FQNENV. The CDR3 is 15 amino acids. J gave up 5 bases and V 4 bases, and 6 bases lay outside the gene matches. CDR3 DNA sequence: TGTGCCAGCAGCCTTGGGACAGGGAGGGATCAGCCCCAGCATTTT. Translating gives CASSLGTGRDQPQHF.